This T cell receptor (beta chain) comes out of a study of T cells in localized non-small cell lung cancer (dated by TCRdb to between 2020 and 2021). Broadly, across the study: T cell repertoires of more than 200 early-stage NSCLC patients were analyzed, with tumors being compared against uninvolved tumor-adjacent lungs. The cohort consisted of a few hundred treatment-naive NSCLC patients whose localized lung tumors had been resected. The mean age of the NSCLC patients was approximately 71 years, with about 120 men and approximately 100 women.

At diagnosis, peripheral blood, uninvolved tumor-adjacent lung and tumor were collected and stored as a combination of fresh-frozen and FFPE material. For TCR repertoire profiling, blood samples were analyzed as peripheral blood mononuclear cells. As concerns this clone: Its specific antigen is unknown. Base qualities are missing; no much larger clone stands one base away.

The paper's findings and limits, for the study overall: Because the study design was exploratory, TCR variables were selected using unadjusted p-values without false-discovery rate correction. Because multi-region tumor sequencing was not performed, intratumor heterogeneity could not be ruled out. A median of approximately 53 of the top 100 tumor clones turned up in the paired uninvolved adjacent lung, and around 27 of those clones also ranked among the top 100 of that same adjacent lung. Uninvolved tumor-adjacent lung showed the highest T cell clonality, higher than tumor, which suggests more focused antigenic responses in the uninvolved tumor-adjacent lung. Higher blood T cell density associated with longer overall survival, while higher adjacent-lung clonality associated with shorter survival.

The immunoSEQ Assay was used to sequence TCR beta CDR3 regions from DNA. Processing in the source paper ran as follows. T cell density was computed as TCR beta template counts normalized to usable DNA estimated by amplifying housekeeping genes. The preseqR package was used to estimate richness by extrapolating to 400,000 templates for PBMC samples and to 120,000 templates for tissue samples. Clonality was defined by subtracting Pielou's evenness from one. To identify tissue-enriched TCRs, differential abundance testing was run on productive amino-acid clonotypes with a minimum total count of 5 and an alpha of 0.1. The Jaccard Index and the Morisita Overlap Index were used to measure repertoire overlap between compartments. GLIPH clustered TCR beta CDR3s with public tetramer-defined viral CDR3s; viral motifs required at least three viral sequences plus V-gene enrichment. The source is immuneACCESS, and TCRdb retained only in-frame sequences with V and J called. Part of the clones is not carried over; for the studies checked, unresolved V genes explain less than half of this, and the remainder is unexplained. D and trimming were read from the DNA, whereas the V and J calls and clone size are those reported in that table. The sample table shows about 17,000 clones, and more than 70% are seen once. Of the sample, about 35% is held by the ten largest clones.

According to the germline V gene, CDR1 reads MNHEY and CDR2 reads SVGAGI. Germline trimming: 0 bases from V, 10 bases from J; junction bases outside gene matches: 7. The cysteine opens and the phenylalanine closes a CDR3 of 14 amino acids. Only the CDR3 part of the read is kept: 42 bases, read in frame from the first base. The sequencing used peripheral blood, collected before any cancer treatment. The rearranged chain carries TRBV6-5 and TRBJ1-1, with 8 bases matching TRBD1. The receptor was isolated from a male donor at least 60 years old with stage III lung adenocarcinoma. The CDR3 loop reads CASSYSIQGAVAFF. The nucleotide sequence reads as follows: TGTGCCAGCAGTTACTCGATCCAGGGGGCTGTAGCTTTCTTT.